Reported below is one T cell receptor beta chain. This CDR3 is built from 18 residues. J gave up 1 base and V 4 bases, and 13 bases lay outside the gene matches. Per the germline V gene, CDR1 is MNHEY and CDR2 is SVGEGT. TCRdb's copy holds only in-frame clones and misses some; the assay was immunoSEQ multiplex PCR. Of 200,000 or so clones listed, 80% to 90% are singletons. The data are from a study of blood T cell repertoires in COVID-19. Material: PBMCs or T cells enriched from blood (not recorded which). This TCR was recovered from a woman aged 40-49 years with acute COVID-19. This sequence joins TRBV6-2 or TRBV6-3 and TRBJ1-3, with TRBD1 matching 7 bases. This CDR3 reads CASSFERGQTLSGNTIYF. CDR3 coding DNA: TGTGCCAGCAGTTTTGAACGGGGACAGACTCTATCTGGAAACACCATATATTTT.